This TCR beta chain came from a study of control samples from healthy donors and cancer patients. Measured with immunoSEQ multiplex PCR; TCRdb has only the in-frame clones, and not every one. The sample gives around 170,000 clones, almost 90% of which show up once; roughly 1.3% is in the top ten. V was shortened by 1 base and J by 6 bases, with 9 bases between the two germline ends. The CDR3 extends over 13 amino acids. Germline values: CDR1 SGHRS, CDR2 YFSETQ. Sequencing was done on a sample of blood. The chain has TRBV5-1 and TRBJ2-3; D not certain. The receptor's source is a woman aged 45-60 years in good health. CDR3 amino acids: CASSLPPTDTQYF. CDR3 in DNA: TGCGCCAGCAGCTTGCCCCCAACTGATACGCAGTATTTT.